Shown below are 10 T cell receptor beta chains from a single sample sequenced in a study of T cells in Graves' hyperthyroidism and ophthalmopathy. Template material for amplifying TCR beta CDR3 regions consisted of RNA transcripts. First-round RT-PCR with HTBI primers amplified the TCR CDR3 region. MiXCR, run by TCRdb on the multiplex PCR reads, gives a single entry per CDR3 protein. The sample has a few hundred thousand distinct CDR3 sequences, around 45% seen once; the top ten hold 6.5% to 9%. What was sequenced was peripheral blood or thyroid tissue (not recorded which). The source of these receptors is a woman aged 18-29 years with Graves' hyperthyroidism.

In its sample, this clonotype was seen many times. This sequence joins TRBV7-2 and TRBJ2-5; TRBD2 agrees at 8 bases. After removal of 3 bases from V and 2 bases from J, the junction contained 8 bases not matched to a gene. The CDR3 extends over 16 amino acids. Germline V lookup: CDR1 SGHTA, CDR2 FQGNSA. CDR3: CASSFAPASGQETQYF. CDR3 DNA sequence: TGTGCCAGCAGCTTCGCCCCGGCTAGCGGGCAAGAGACCCAGTACTTC.

This clonotype was picked up many times. The rearrangement joins TRBV7-2 to TRBJ1-3, with D hard to call. Trimming cost V 1 base and J 0 bases, with 7 bases left between them. CDR1 is SGHTA and CDR2 is FQGNSA in the germline V gene. The CDR3 is 15 amino acids. The CDR3 nucleotides are TGTGCCAGCAGCTTAGAAGTGCTCTCTGGAAACACCATATATTTT. Its protein is CASSLEVLSGNTIYF.

The chain combines TRBV6-5 with TRBJ2-3; possible D gene TRBD1, 5 bases. Per the germline V gene, CDR1 is MNHEY and CDR2 is SVGAGI. Trimming pared 6 bases from V and 1 base from J, leaving 14 bases between. The CDR3 is 15 amino acids. The CDR3 sequence: CASSFSGYRTDTQYF. The CDR3 coding sequence is TGTGCCAGCAGCTTCTCAGGGTACCGCACAGATACGCAGTATTTT.

Remarks on this clonotype: One junction end does not reproduce the germline sequence, and a read error may be involved. J is TRBJ1-5 and V is TRBV24-1; D unresolved. Germline values: CDR1 KGHDR, CDR2 SFDVKD. This CDR3 is built from 16 residues. The CDR3 coding sequence is TGTGCCAGCAGTGAAAACGGGCGGGTGGACAATCAGCCCCAGCATTTT. It specifies CASSENGRVDNQPQHF.

The chain has TRBV12-3 or TRBV12-4 and TRBJ1-4, with 8 bases fitting TRBD1. V was clipped by 0 bases and J by 11 bases; unmatched bases: 8. CDR3 length: 15 amino acids. Here the CDR3 reads CASSLATGAIPKLFF. CDR3 bases: TGTGCCAGCAGTTTAGCGACAGGGGCAATACCCAAACTGTTTTTT.

The genes are TRBV15 and TRBJ2-5; no clear D gene. Trimming cost V 6 bases and J 2 bases, with 10 bases left between them. CDR3 size: 13 residues. In germline, CDR1 is LNHNV, CDR2 YYDKDF (reference sequence). CDR3 DNA sequence: TGTGCCACCAGTCCGGCAGGACAAGAGACCCAGTACTTC. The encoded protein is CATSPAGQETQYF.

The V gene is TRBV7-8, the J gene TRBJ2-7; 7 positions agree with TRBD2. V gave up 6 bases and J gave up 7 bases; unmatched junction bases: 9. The CDR3 contains 13 residues. Germline CDR1 and CDR2: SGHVS and FQNEAQ. The CDR3 loop is CASSSGGAREQYF. The CDR3 region has the DNA TGTGCCAGCAGTTCGGGAGGAGCTCGTGAGCAGTACTTC.

The chain employs TRBV7-9 and TRBJ1-1; 10 bases fit TRBD1. CDR3 length: 13 residues. V lost 7 bases, J lost 5 bases, and 4 bases stayed unmatched. Germline CDR1 and CDR2: SEHNR and FQNEAQ (reference sequence). The CDR3 DNA follows: TGTGCCAGCACCAGGACAGGGGGGACTGAAGCTTTCTTT. Residues: CASTRTGGTEAFF.

This clonotype was recorded a few times. The rearrangement joins TRBV7-9 to TRBJ2-5, with D perhaps TRBD1 (6 bases). Trimming shortened V by 3 bases and J by 1 base, and 12 bases separated the two germline ends. Per the germline V gene, CDR1 is SEHNR and CDR2 is FQNEAQ (reference sequence). The CDR3 sequence is 15 residues long. For the CDR3, the DNA is TGTGCCAGCAGCTTTTCGAGACAGGCCCAAGAGACCCAGTACTTC. Its translation: CASSFSRQAQETQYF.

This clonotype was found a few times. The chain employs TRBV6-9 and TRBJ1-2; TRBD1 is a possible D gene (5 bases). The CDR3 runs to 15 residues. The V end lost 2 bases, the J end lost 4 bases, and 14 bases lay between the germline ends. Germline CDR1 MNHGY, CDR2 SVAAGI. CDR3 region: CASSYTTVRGYGYTF. In DNA form, the CDR3 reads TGTGCCAGCAGTTATACGACAGTGAGGGGCTATGGCTACACCTTC.